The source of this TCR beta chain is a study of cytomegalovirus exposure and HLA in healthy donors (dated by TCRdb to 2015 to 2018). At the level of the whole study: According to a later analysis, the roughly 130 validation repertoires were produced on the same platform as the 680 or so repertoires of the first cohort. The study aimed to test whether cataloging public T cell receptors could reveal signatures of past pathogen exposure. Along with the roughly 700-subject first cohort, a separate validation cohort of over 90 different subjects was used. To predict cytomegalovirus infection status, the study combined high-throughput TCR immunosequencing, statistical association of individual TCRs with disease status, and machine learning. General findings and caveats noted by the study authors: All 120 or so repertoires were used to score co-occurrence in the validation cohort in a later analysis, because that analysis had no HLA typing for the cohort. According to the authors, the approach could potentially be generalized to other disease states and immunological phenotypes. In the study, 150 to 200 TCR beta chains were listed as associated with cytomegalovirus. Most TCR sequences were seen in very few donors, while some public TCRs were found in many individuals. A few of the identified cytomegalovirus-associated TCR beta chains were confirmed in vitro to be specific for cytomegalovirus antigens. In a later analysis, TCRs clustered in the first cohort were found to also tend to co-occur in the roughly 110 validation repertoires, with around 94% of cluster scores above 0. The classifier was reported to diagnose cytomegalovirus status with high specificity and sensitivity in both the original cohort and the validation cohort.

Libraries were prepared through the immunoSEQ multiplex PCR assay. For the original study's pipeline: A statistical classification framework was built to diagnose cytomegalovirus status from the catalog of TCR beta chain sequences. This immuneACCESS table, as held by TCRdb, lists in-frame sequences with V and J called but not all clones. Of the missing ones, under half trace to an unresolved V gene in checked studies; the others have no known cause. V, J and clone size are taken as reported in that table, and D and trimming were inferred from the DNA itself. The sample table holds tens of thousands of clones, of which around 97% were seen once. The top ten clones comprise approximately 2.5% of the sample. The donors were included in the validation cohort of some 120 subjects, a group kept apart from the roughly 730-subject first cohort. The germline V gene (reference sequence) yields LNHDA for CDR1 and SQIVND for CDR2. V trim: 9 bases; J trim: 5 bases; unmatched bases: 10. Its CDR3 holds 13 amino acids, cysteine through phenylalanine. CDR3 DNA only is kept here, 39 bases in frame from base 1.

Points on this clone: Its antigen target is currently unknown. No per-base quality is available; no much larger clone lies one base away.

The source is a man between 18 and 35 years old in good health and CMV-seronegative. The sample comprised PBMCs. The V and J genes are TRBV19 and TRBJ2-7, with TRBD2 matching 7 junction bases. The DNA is TGTGCCAGCTCACGGGGGGAAAGGAACGAGCAGTACTTC. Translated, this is CASSRGERNEQYF.